The TCR beta chain described here comes from a study of cytomegalovirus exposure and HLA in healthy donors. This clone was picked up a small number of times. PCR was performed using 60 Vbeta and 13 Jbeta primers. Original data processing: As a later analysis found, there were roughly 80 million unique TCR beta chains, of which 8.5 million to 13 million were shared. The repertoire was sequenced with immunoSEQ multiplex PCR; TCRdb's copy has only in-frame clones and lacks some. That table gives V, J and clone size, and the DNA gave D and trimming. The data hold 200,000 to 250,000 clones, with roughly 85% observed a single time. V lost 5 bases, J lost 7 bases, and 11 bases lay in between. The CDR3 is 13 amino acids. The germline V gene encodes CDR1 SEHNR and CDR2 FQNEAQ (reference sequence).

The rearrangement joins TRBV7-9 to TRBJ1-4; D call uncertain. The sequencing sample was made of PBMCs. This sequence originates from a man aged 18-30 years in good health and CMV-seronegative. Here the CDR3 reads CASSQEAGEKLFF. CDR3 bases: TGTGCCAGCAGCCAAGAGGCGGGTGAAAAACTGTTTTTT.